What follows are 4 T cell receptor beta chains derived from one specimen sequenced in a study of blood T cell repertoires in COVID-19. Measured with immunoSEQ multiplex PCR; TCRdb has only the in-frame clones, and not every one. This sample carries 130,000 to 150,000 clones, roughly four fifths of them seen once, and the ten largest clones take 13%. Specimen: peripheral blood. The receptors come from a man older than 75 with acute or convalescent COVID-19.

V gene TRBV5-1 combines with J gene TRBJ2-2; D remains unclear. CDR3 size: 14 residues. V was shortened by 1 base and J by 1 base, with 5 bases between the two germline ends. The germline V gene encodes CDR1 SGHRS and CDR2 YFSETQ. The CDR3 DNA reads TGCGCCAGCAGCTTGAACAGGAACACCGGGGAGCTGTTTTTT. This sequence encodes CASSLNRNTGELFF.

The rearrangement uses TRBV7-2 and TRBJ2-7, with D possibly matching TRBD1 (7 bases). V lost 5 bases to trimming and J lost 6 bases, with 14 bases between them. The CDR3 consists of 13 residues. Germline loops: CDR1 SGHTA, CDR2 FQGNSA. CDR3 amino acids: CASSQGGQFEQYF. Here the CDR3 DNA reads TGTGCCAGCAGCCAGGGGGGACAGTTCGAGCAGTACTTC.

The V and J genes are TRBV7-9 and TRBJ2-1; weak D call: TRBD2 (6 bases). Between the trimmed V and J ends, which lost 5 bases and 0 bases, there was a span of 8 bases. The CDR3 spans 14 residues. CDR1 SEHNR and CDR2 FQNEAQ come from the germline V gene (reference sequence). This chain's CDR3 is CASSGTDSYNEQFF. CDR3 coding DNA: TGTGCCAGCAGCGGGACTGACTCCTACAATGAGCAGTTCTTC.

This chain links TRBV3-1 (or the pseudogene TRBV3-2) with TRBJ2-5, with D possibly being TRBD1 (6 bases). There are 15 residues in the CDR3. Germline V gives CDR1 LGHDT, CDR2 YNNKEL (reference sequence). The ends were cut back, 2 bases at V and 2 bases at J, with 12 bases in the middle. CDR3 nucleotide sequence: TGTGCCAGCAGCCAACTCAGGGGCACACAAGAGACCCAGTACTTC. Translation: CASSQLRGTQETQYF.